This passage covers 17 T cell receptor beta chains from one sample sequenced in a study of T cells after yellow fever vaccination. TCRdb analysed the 5' RACE reads with MiXCR anew, one entry per CDR3 protein. The sample contains some 290,000 distinct CDR3 sequences, about 10% of which appear only once. Sequenced material: CD4+ T cells sorted from PBMCs, taken 45 days after the yellow fever booster vaccination. The receptors originated from a man aged 18 to 29 who received the YFV17D yellow fever vaccine.

The chain recombines TRBV30 with TRBJ1-4; D not certain. Germline V gene sequence: CDR1 GTSNPN, CDR2 SVGIG (reference sequence). The ends were cut back, 2 bases at V and 3 bases at J, with 10 bases in the middle. The CDR3 is made up of 14 amino acids. The CDR3 loop reads CAWSNGQPNEKLFF. CDR3 bases: TGTGCCTGGAGTAACGGCCAGCCTAATGAAAAACTGTTTTTT.

V is TRBV24-1 and J is TRBJ2-1; D is unclear. This CDR3 spans 16 amino acids. CDR1 and CDR2 from the germline V gene are KGHDR and SFDVKD. The ends were cut back, 3 bases at V and 0 bases at J, with 11 bases in the middle. The CDR3 nucleotides are TGTGCCACCAGTGATGGCTTGAAACGCTCCTACAATGAGCAGTTCTTC. Residues: CATSDGLKRSYNEQFF.

Many counts were recorded for this clonotype. This chain links TRBV29-1 with TRBJ1-1, with TRBD1 identical over 8 bases. This CDR3 has 14 amino acids. After removal of 3 bases from V and 11 bases from J, the junction contained 14 bases not matched to a gene. Germline V gene lookup returns CDR1 SQVTM and CDR2 ANQGSEA. CDR3 residues: CSVEHGTGNILAFF. DNA for the CDR3: TGCAGCGTTGAGCACGGGACAGGAAACATTTTGGCTTTCTTT.

J is TRBJ1-2 and V is TRBV18, with 7 bases matching TRBD1. The CDR3 has 14 residues. V trimming: 5 bases; J trimming: 3 bases; junction bases outside the gene matches: 6. The germline gives CDR1 KGHSH, CDR2 LQKENI. This chain's CDR3 is CASSIRDRDYGYTF. The CDR3 DNA follows: TGTGCCAGCTCAATCCGGGACAGAGACTATGGCTACACCTTC.

There are many counts of this clonotype. The rearrangement links TRBV5-1 to TRBJ2-3; a weak D match, TRBD1 (6 bases). The CDR3 totals 14 residues. Between the trimmed V and J ends, which lost 5 bases and 2 bases, there was a span of 12 bases. In germline, CDR1 is SGHRS, CDR2 YFSETQ. The CDR3 DNA reads TGCGCCAGCAGGCTACAGGGCCCCACAGATACGCAGTATTTT. It encodes CASRLQGPTDTQYF.

Many counts were recorded for this clonotype. The gene calls are TRBV18 and TRBJ1-2, with D possibly TRBD1 on 5 matching bases. Germline V gene data show CDR1 as KGHSH and CDR2 as LQKENI. The germline V and J ends were trimmed by 3 bases and 3 bases, with 11 bases remaining between them. The CDR3 has 14 residues. The CDR3 here is CASSPGTGYYGYTF. The CDR3 coding sequence is TGTGCCAGCTCACCCGGGACGGGGTACTATGGCTACACCTTC.

V gene TRBV5-6 combines with J gene TRBJ1-1; D perhaps matches TRBD1 (6 bases). CDR3 size: 14 residues. V was cut by 0 bases and J by 14 bases, with 20 bases left in between. Germline CDR1 is SGHDT and CDR2 is YYEEEE. The CDR3 bases are TGTGCCAGCAGCTTGGGTGAGACAGGTGGGAGGCGCTTCTTT. Protein: CASSLGETGGRRFF. The variable domain in full, completed from reference TRBV5-6 and TRBJ1-1, reads DAGVTQSPTHLIKTRGQQVTLRCSPKSGHDTVSWYQQALGQGPQFIFQYYEEEERQRGNFPDRFSGHQFPNYSSELNVNALLLGDSALYLCASSLGETGGRRFFGQGTRLTVV.

In its sample, this clonotype was seen many times. The rearrangement joins TRBV3-1 to TRBJ2-5; 12 bases fit TRBD2. V was pared by 1 base and J by 3 bases, with 6 bases of the junction left unmatched. Germline V gene lookup returns CDR1 LGHDT and CDR2 YNNKEL (reference sequence). The length of the CDR3 is 17 residues. CDR3 nucleotides: TGTGCCAGCAGCCAAGGTGCGACTAGCGGGGGAGAAGAGACCCAGTACTTC. This codes for CASSQGATSGGEETQYF.

This clonotype came up many times. The chain links TRBV4-2 to TRBJ1-4; D is unresolved. V was shortened by 4 bases and J by 2 bases, with 14 bases between the two germline ends. Germline V gene data show CDR1 as LGHNA and CDR2 as YNFKEQ. This CDR3 is built from 16 residues. The DNA for the CDR3 is TGTGCCAGCAGCCGCGTCGGGAGGGCTACTAATGAAAAACTGTTTTTT. Amino acid sequence: CASSRVGRATNEKLFF.

This chain's CDR3 is CASTTTEAGTQNTEAFF. CDR3 DNA sequence: TGTGCCAGCACCACGACCGAGGCGGGAACTCAGAACACTGAAGCTTTCTTT. The chain recombines TRBV4-2 with TRBJ1-1; D is ambiguous. Germline V gene lookup returns CDR1 LGHNA and CDR2 YNFKEQ. The V end lost 7 bases, the J end lost 1 base, and 22 bases lay between the germline ends. The CDR3 extends over 17 amino acids.

This clonotype has just one count. The chain is built from TRBV3-1 and TRBJ2-3; tentative D call: TRBD2 (5 bases). V dropped 6 bases and J dropped 0 bases, with 19 bases sitting between them. Germline-derived CDR1 and CDR2 are LGHDT and YNNKEL (reference sequence). The CDR3 consists of 17 residues. The CDR3 here is CASRPAPGKPSTDTQYF. The CDR3 region has the DNA TGTGCCAGCAGACCCGCCCCGGGAAAGCCTAGCACAGATACGCAGTATTTT.

The chain links TRBV6-5 to TRBJ2-2; the match to TRBD1 covers 10 bases. CDR3 length: 17 amino acids. Germline trimming cut 3 bases from V and 5 bases from J; bases unmatched to any gene: 9. Germline V gene sequence: CDR1 MNHEY, CDR2 SVGAGI. The CDR3 region has the DNA TGTGCCAGCAGTTATCAGCCGCCGGGACAGGGGACCGGGGAGCTGTTTTTT. It translates to CASSYQPPGQGTGELFF.

This clonotype has ten or more counts. This sequence joins TRBV7-2 and TRBJ2-5; D gene uncertain. From germline, CDR1 is SGHTA and CDR2 FQGNSA. V lost 2 bases and J 5 bases, leaving 15 bases between the germline ends. The CDR3 covers 15 residues. The CDR3 spells CASSLNPLGGETQYF. The CDR3 DNA sequence: TGTGCCAGCAGCTTAAATCCTCTGGGTGGGGAGACCCAGTACTTC.

This clonotype has a count of ten or more. This chain joins TRBV6-4 and TRBJ2-3; TRBD2 matches 11 bases. Germline assignment: CDR1 MRHNA and CDR2 SNTAGT. V was pared by 6 bases and J by 5 bases, with 7 bases of the junction left unmatched. The CDR3 extends over 15 amino acids. CDR3: CASRQLAGVKDTQYF. In DNA form, the CDR3 reads TGTGCCAGCAGACAACTAGCGGGGGTCAAAGATACGCAGTATTTT.

Only a few counts were recorded for this clonotype. CDR3 in DNA: TGCAGCGTTGGCGGACAGGGCTATGGCTACACCTTC. Translating it yields CSVGGQGYGYTF. The chain couples TRBV29-1 to TRBJ1-2, with 8 bases identical to TRBD1. Germline V lookup: CDR1 SQVTM, CDR2 ANQGSEA. There are 12 residues in the CDR3. The J segment lost 4 bases and the V segment lost 4 bases, leaving 2 bases of the junction unmatched.

This clonotype was observed at least ten times. The rearrangement joins TRBV4-2 to TRBJ2-4, with 9 bases matching TRBD1. This CDR3 is 18 amino acids long. The trim removed 1 base at V and 0 bases at J, leaving 7 bases unmatched. The germline V gene encodes CDR1 LGHNA and CDR2 YNFKEQ. DNA for the CDR3: TGTGCCAGCAGCCAAGTCGGACAGGGGACCCTAGCCAAAAACATTCAGTACTTC. It codes for CASSQVGQGTLAKNIQYF.

The chain recombines TRBV27 with TRBJ1-5; D not certain. The CDR3 is made up of 13 amino acids. Deletions cut 3 bases from V and 7 bases from J, with 10 bases between. Per germline, CDR1 MNHEY and CDR2 SMNVEV (reference sequence). Written as DNA, the CDR3 is TGTGCCAGCAGTTTTGTTTGGGAACAGCCCCAGCATTTT. Translated: CASSFVWEQPQHF.